A single sample is the source of the 13 T cell receptor beta chains below, sequenced in a study of tumor-infiltrating lymphocytes in primary liver carcinoma. DNA and RNA were both co-extracted from about 20-30 mg of bulk tissue that had not been sorted. From approximately 530 ng of total RNA, TCR beta-specific cDNA was reverse-transcribed using a constant-region primer. Amplification in three nested multiplex PCR rounds with slightly modified ARM-PCR gave rise to TCR beta libraries. Each of the first two PCR rounds ran roughly 9 cycles with TRBV1-TRBV30 forward and C-beta reverse primers. Each CDR3 protein is one row after TCRdb ran MiXCR on the multiplex PCR reads. The table includes some 190,000 distinct CDR3 sequences, over 80% detected once. The sample comprised tumor tissue from primary liver carcinoma. Receptors originate from a man aged 40-55 years with primary liver carcinoma and hepatitis B virus infection.

Concerning this clonotype: This CDR3 is missing its conserved last phenylalanine or tryptophan, likely due to a read error. This chain links TRBV4-1 with TRBJ2-3; D is undetermined. Germline CDR1 reads MGHRA; CDR2 reads YSYEKL. The CDR3 is 14 amino acids. The CDR3 is CASSQKEGTNTQYI. The CDR3 DNA follows: TGCGCCAGCAGCCAAAAAGAAGGCACAAATACGCAGTATATT.

V usage is TRBV5-4 and J usage is TRBJ2-7, with TRBD1 as a possible D gene (7 bases). CDR1 is SGHNT and CDR2 is YYREEE in the germline V gene (reference sequence). CDR3 length: 17 amino acids. V was clipped by 8 bases and J by 3 bases, with 27 bases between them. In DNA form, the CDR3 reads TGTGCCAGTAGCGTGGAGGCGGTCTCAGGGGGGATCTACGAGCAGTACTTC. Residues: CASSVEAVSGGIYEQYF.

On this clonotype itself: A clone one base away is much larger, so this may be a read error. The chain is built from TRBV28 and TRBJ1-5; a possible D gene is TRBD1 (6 bases). CDR1 and CDR2 (germline): MDHEN, SYDVKM. CDR3 length: 15 residues. This chain's CDR3 is CASSTGTLDNQPKHF. The CDR3 DNA sequence: TGTGCCAGCAGTACCGGGACACTAGACAATCAGCCCAAGCATTTT.

In the case of this clonotype: This may be a read error: a much more frequent sequence differs by one nucleotide. J is TRBJ2-3 and V is TRBV5-5, with 7 bases lining up with TRBD1. The CDR3 loop spans 15 amino acids. Germline values: CDR1 SGHKS, CDR2 YYEKEE (reference sequence). The DNA of the CDR3 is TGTACCAGCAGCAGAGAAGGACAGGGCACAGATACGCAGTATTTT. Translating it yields CTSSREGQGTDTQYF.

The CDR3 here is CSVVGLIDQPQHF. The CDR3 DNA sequence: TGCAGCGTTGTCGGACTGATTGATCAGCCCCAGCATTTT. The chain is built from TRBV29-1 and TRBJ1-5; D unclear. Germline-derived CDR1 and CDR2 are SQVTM and ANQGSEA. The germline V and J ends were trimmed by 4 bases and 5 bases, with 12 bases remaining between them. This CDR3 region has 13 residues.

Notes on this clonotype: One base away lies a much larger clone, so this may be a sequencing read error. A read error is likely, as this CDR3 ends without the conserved phenylalanine or tryptophan. V gene TRBV28 combines with J gene TRBJ1-2; 8 nucleotides line up with TRBD1. The CDR3 is 15 amino acids. Germline assignment: CDR1 MDHEN and CDR2 SYDVKM. The junction had 10 bases not matched to a gene; V was cut back by 6 bases and J by 4 bases. In DNA, the CDR3 is TGTGCCAGCAGCCAACCGACAGGGGTCTGCTATGGCTACACCCTC. It yields the protein CASSQPTGVCYGYTL.

Points on this clonotype: A read error may account for a junction end that differs from germline. V and J are TRBV6-5 and TRBJ1-5, with D possibly matching TRBD1 (5 bases). Germline V CDR1 and CDR2: MNHEY, SVGAGI. The CDR3 length is 14 residues. The CDR3 spells CANSYSRDDQPHHF. CDR3 nucleotide sequence: TGTGCCAACAGTTACTCCAGGGATGATCAGCCCCATCATTTT.

Note on this clonotype: A clone one base away is much larger, so this may be a read error. The chain recombines TRBV28 with TRBJ1-3, with unresolved D. CDR3 length equals 14 residues. The ends were cut back, 8 bases at V and 8 bases at J, with 19 bases in the middle. From germline, CDR1 is MDHEN and CDR2 SYDVKM. CDR3 loop: CASFGPRQRYTIYF. The DNA of the CDR3 is TGTGCCAGCTTTGGACCTCGACAACGATACACCATATATTTT.

Regarding this clonotype: The CDR3 does not close with the conserved phenylalanine or tryptophan, likely indicating a read error. The rearrangement uses TRBV12-3 or TRBV12-4 and TRBJ1-3; 7 nucleotides line up with TRBD1. The CDR3 consists of 16 residues. V gave up 7 bases and J gave up 2 bases; unmatched junction bases: 11. Here the CDR3 reads CASKLGTEGTGNTIYL. As DNA, the CDR3 is TGTGCCAGCAAGCTCGGGACAGAAGGAACTGGAAACACCATATATCTT.

The count of this clonotype is one. At one end the junction does not follow the germline gene, possibly because of a read error. The chain has TRBV5-5 and TRBJ2-5; D is possibly TRBD1 or TRBD2 (5 bases each). The V gene's germline CDR1 is SGHKS and CDR2 YYEKEE (reference sequence). The CDR3 runs to 14 residues. The CDR3 bases are TGTACCAGCAGCTCGAAGAGTAGGGGAGAGAACCAGTACTTC. It codes for CTSSSKSRGENQYF.

This clonotype was seen at least ten times. The V gene is TRBV11-2, the J gene TRBJ2-3; D is ambiguous. Per the germline V gene, CDR1 is SGHAT and CDR2 is FQNNGV. The CDR3 length is 16 residues. The V end was cut by 1 base, the J end by 15 bases, with 26 bases between. CDR3 in DNA: TGTGCCAGCAGCTTAGCCGCGACCGTGGACGGCGTGTATCCCTATTTT. It yields the protein CASSLAATVDGVYPYF.

Turning to this clonotype: Given a much more abundant clone one base away, this may be a read error. As the CDR3 is not closed by the conserved phenylalanine or tryptophan, this likely results from a read error. V usage is TRBV12-3 or TRBV12-4 and J usage is TRBJ1-2; D not certain. This CDR3 region has 14 residues. The CDR3 is CVSSPSGTNYGYTS. CDR3 nucleotide sequence: TGTGTCAGCAGCCCCTCGGGGACTAACTATGGCTACACCTCC.

Notes on this clonotype: An end of the junction differs from the germline gene, which may be a read error. The rearrangement uses TRBV4-1 and TRBJ2-1; 11 bases match TRBD2. There are 16 residues in the CDR3. CDR1 and CDR2 (germline): MGHRA, YSYEKL. For the CDR3, the DNA is TGCGCCAGTAGCCTCGAACTAGCGGGGGCGTACAATGAGCAGTTCTTC. Amino acids: CASSLELAGAYNEQFF.